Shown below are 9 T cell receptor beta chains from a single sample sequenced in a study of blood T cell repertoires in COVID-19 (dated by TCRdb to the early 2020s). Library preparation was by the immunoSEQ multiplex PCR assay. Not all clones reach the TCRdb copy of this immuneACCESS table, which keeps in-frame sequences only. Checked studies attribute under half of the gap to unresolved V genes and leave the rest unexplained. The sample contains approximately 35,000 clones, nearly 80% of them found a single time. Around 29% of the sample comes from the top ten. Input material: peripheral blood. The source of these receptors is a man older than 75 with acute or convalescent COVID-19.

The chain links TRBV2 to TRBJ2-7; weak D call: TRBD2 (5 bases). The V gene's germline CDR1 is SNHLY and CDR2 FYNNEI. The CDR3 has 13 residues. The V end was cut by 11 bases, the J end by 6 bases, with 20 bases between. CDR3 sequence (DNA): TGTGCCGGGGAGATCTTTCAGTCGGGCGAGCAGTACTTC. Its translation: CAGEIFQSGEQYF.

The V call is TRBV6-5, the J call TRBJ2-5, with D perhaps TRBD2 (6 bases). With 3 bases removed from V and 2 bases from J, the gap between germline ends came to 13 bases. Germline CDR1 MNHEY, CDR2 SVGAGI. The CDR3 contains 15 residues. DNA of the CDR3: TGTGCCAGCAGTTATGGAGCGGGCCCACAAGAGACCCAGTACTTC. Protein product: CASSYGAGPQETQYF.

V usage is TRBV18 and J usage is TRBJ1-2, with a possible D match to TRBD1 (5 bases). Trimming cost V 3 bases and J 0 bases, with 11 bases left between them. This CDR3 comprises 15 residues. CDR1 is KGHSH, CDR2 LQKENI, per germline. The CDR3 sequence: CASSPSTATNYGYTF. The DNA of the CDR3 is TGTGCCAGCTCACCCTCGACAGCAACTAACTATGGCTACACCTTC.

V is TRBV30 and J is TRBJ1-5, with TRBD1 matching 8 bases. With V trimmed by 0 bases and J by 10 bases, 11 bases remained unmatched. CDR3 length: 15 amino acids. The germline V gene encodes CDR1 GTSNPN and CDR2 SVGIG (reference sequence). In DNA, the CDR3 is TGTGCCTGGAGTGTAGTTTTGGACAGGGCCCATCCCCAGCATTTT. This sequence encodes CAWSVVLDRAHPQHF.

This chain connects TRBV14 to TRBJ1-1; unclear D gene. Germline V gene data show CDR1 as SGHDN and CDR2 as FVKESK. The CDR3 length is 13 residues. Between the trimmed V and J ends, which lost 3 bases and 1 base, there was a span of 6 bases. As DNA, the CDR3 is TGTGCCAGCAGCCATCGACAGAACACTGAAGCTTTCTTT. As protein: CASSHRQNTEAFF.

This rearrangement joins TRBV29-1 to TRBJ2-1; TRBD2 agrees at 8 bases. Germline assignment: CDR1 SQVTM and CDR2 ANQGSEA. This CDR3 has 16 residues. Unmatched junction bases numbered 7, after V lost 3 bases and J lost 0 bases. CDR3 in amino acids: CSVDSSGSSSYNEQFF. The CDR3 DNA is TGCAGCGTTGATTCTAGCGGGTCAAGCTCCTACAATGAGCAGTTCTTC.

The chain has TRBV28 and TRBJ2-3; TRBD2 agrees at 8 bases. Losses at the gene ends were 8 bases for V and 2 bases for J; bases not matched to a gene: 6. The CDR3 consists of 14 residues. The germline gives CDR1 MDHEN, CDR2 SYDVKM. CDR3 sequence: CASPGGGLTDTQYF. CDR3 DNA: TGTGCCAGCCCCGGGGGGGGCCTCACAGATACGCAGTATTTT.

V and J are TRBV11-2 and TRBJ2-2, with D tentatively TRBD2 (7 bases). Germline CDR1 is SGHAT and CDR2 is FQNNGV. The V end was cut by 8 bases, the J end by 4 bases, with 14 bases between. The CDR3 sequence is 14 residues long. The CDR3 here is CASEGGSSTGELFF. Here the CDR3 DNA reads TGTGCCAGCGAGGGGGGGTCTAGCACCGGGGAGCTGTTTTTT.

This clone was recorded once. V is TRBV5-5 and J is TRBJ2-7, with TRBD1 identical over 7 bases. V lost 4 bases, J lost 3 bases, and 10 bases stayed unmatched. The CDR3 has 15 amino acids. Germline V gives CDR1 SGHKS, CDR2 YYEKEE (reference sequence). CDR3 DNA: TGTGCCAGCAGCCCTGACAGGGCGGATCGCTACGAGCAGTACTTC. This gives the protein CASSPDRADRYEQYF.